These 13 T cell receptor beta chains were sequenced from one sample in a study of identical twins. One entry per CDR3 protein, called by TCRdb with MiXCR from the 5' RACE reads. The sample contains approximately 250,000 distinct CDR3 sequences, roughly 7.1% of which appear only once. These same data were also listed under a study on T cells expressing NK-cell markers.

Sequencing input: CD8+ T cells sorted from blood. The source is a woman between 18 and 29 years old in good health.

This clonotype occurred many times. The genes are TRBV20-1 and TRBJ2-7; maybe TRBD2 (6 bases). This CDR3 spans 15 amino acids. Trimming removed 0 bases at V and 0 bases at J, with 12 bases between. Germline V CDR1 and CDR2: DFQATT, SNEGSKA (reference sequence). CDR3 residues: CSARDRDWASYEQYF. Written as DNA, the CDR3 is TGCAGTGCTAGAGACCGGGACTGGGCCTCCTACGAGCAGTACTTC.

This rearrangement joins TRBV20-1 to TRBJ2-5; D unclear. Between the trimmed V and J ends, which lost 1 base and 4 bases, there was a span of 22 bases. The CDR3 totals 17 residues. Germline V lookup: CDR1 DFQATT, CDR2 SNEGSKA (reference sequence). The CDR3 bases are TGCAGTGCTAGAGCTCTGCATCCCTCTAGAGAGCTAGAGACCCAGTACTTC. It is translated as CSARALHPSRELETQYF.

V and J are TRBV20-1 and TRBJ2-7; perhaps TRBD1 as D (6 bases). Trimming removed 5 bases at V and 4 bases at J, with 15 bases between. CDR3 length: 13 residues. CDR1 is DFQATT and CDR2 is SNEGSKA in the germline V gene (reference sequence). CDR3 residues: CSAESARGYEQYF. CDR3 nucleotides: TGCAGTGCTGAAAGCGCGAGGGGGTACGAGCAGTACTTC.

This clonotype came up many times. The gene calls are TRBV11-1 and TRBJ2-1; 9 nucleotides line up with TRBD1. The CDR3 is 19 amino acids. V shed 5 bases, J shed 0 bases, and the junction held 14 bases outside the gene matches. Germline V CDR1 and CDR2: SGHAT, FQDESV (reference sequence). The CDR3 reads CASSPQMGQGLTSYNEQFF. The DNA for the CDR3 is TGTGCCAGCAGCCCCCAGATGGGACAGGGCCTCACCTCCTACAATGAGCAGTTCTTC.

The genes are TRBV11-3 and TRBJ1-1; weak D call: TRBD1 (6 bases). Germline V CDR1 and CDR2: SGHNT, YENEEA. This CDR3 comprises 12 residues. Trimming removed 3 bases from V and 7 bases from J, with 9 bases in between. CDR3: CASSFRGFEAFF. The CDR3 coding sequence is TGTGCCAGCAGCTTCAGGGGATTTGAAGCTTTCTTT.

This clonotype came up many times. V gene TRBV12-3 or TRBV12-4 combines with J gene TRBJ2-3; D unclear. The CDR3 totals 13 residues. Trimming stripped 4 bases from V and 5 bases from J, with 10 bases between. In DNA form, the CDR3 reads TGTGCCAGCAGTTGGGTTGCCGGAGATACGCAGTATTTT. Amino acids: CASSWVAGDTQYF.

This clonotype has ten or more counts. This chain links TRBV4-2 with TRBJ2-5; TRBD2 matches at 8 bases. CDR1 and CDR2 from the germline V gene are LGHNA and YNFKEQ. This CDR3 has 15 residues. V gave up 3 bases and J gave up 2 bases; unmatched junction bases: 5. This CDR3 reads CASSQGTSSQETQYF. The CDR3 DNA follows: TGTGCCAGCAGCCAGGGGACTAGTTCTCAAGAGACCCAGTACTTC.

The rearrangement uses TRBV6-1 and TRBJ2-7; D is undetermined. Between the trimmed V and J ends, which lost 7 bases and 2 bases, there was a span of 12 bases. The CDR3 consists of 13 residues. Per the germline V gene, CDR1 is MNHNS and CDR2 is SASEGT. Here the CDR3 reads CASTSGRAYEQYF. CDR3 coding DNA: TGTGCCAGCACAAGTGGCAGAGCCTACGAGCAGTACTTC.

This clonotype has only a few counts. V and J are TRBV12-3 or TRBV12-4 and TRBJ2-2, with a tentative D call TRBD2 (5 bases). V was clipped by 7 bases and J by 7 bases, with 13 bases between them. The CDR3 totals 13 residues. The CDR3 sequence: CASTRGMSGELFF. CDR3 DNA sequence: TGTGCCAGCACACGAGGGATGAGCGGGGAGCTGTTTTTT.

This clonotype showed up many times. V gene TRBV12-3 or TRBV12-4 combines with J gene TRBJ1-1, with TRBD1 matching 7 bases. The CDR3 has 14 amino acids. V gave up 6 bases and J gave up 2 bases; unmatched junction bases: 6. The DNA for the CDR3 is TGTGCCAGCAGACTATCAGGGGGAAACACTGAAGCTTTCTTT. Its protein product is CASRLSGGNTEAFF.

The chain recombines TRBV29-1 with TRBJ1-5; D remains unclear. Germline-derived CDR1 and CDR2 are SQVTM and ANQGSEA. Between the trimmed V and J ends, which lost 4 bases and 3 bases, there was a span of 7 bases. The CDR3 is 12 amino acids. In DNA form, the CDR3 reads TGCAGCGTTGCACAGTTCAATCAGCCCCAGCATTTT. Translated, it gives CSVAQFNQPQHF.

This chain uses TRBV3-1 with TRBJ2-1; maybe TRBD2 (6 bases). Germline loops: CDR1 LGHDT, CDR2 YNNKEL (reference sequence). The CDR3 runs to 15 residues. The V end lost 3 bases, the J end lost 7 bases, and 16 bases lay between the germline ends. DNA for the CDR3: TGTGCCAGCAGCCAGGAGCGGAGGGAGATAAATGAGCAGTTCTTC. Protein: CASSQERREINEQFF.

This clonotype has more than one count but fewer than ten. The J gene is TRBJ1-2, the V gene TRBV29-1, with D hard to call. The germline V and J ends were trimmed by 0 bases and 1 base, with 9 bases remaining between them. CDR1 is SQVTM, CDR2 ANQGSEA, per germline. CDR3 length: 14 residues. For the CDR3, the DNA is TGCAGCGTTGAAGACGGGCTGGTTAACTATGGCTACACCTTC. This encodes CSVEDGLVNYGYTF.